Here is one T cell receptor (beta chain) with its context. The antigen remains undetermined. The germline V and J ends were trimmed by 4 bases and 8 bases, with 12 bases remaining between them. This CDR3 is built from 13 residues. Germline assignment: CDR1 MGHRA and CDR2 YSYEKL. These data belong to a study of shared clonotypes between healthy human individuals. Study results and limitations: Rarefaction gave evidence that sorted-subset sequencing remained incomplete despite large depth. Researchers sampled only blood; tissue repertoires likely differ. Clonotypes shared by all four donors outscored non-shared clonotypes in generation probability.

Sequenced by immunoSEQ multiplex PCR; TCRdb stores in-frame clones only, minus some. The sample has 2 million to 2.5 million clones; 85% to 95% are singletons. Sequenced material: naive CD4+ T cells from PBMCs. The subset here: CD45RA+ positively selected. The sequence derives from a man younger than 30 in good health. Some clones in this sample may be carry-over from other donors' samples. The gene calls are TRBV4-1 and TRBJ2-1; weak D call: TRBD1 (6 bases). CDR3 nucleotide sequence: TGCGCCAGCAGCCGCCAGGGGACATATGAGCAGTTCTTC. It is translated as CASSRQGTYEQFF.